Below, 24 T cell receptor beta chains from the same sample are listed, as sequenced in a study of T-cell reconstitution after alpha-beta-depleted transplantation in children (dated by TCRdb to between 2015 and 2016). The treatment or condition label, as the study defines it: allogeneic hematopoietic cell transplantation with graft depleted of TCRalphabeta T cells and CD19 B cells. Receptor libraries were prepared by PCR. Sequencing relied on an Illumina HiSeq 2500. To normalize quantification of the TCRbeta repertoire, the TCR libraries were built with molecular barcoding that relied on unique molecular identifiers. Starting from the raw public reads, TCRdb applied fastp trimming at Q25, assembled clones with MiXCR and retained in-frame beta chains. Rows with one shared CDR3 protein collapse into an entry with the most common genes and DNA. This sample has over 100,000 distinct CDR3 sequences in its table, and about 9.4% of those were observed once. The ten top clones hold less than 45% of the sample.

The sequencing used PBMCs, collected before TCRalphabeta/CD19-depleted stem cell transplant. These receptors all stem from a boy younger than 10 with acute lymphoblastic leukemia, due to receive a stem cell transplant.

This clonotype appeared a few times. CDR3 in amino acids: CASSFWASSEQFF. CDR3 nucleotide sequence: TGTGCCAGCAGCTTCTGGGCTAGCTCTGAGCAGTTCTTC. The chain combines TRBV11-3 with TRBJ2-1; possible D gene TRBD2, 5 bases. V was shortened by 3 bases and J by 9 bases, with 12 bases between the two germline ends. The CDR3 covers 13 residues. Germline values: CDR1 SGHNT, CDR2 YENEEA.

At least ten counts were recorded for this clonotype. The chain is built from TRBV20-1 and TRBJ2-1, with TRBD1 identical over 9 bases. This CDR3 is 16 amino acids long. Germline V CDR1 and CDR2: DFQATT, SNEGSKA (reference sequence). V lost 6 bases, J lost 9 bases, and 18 bases stayed unmatched. CDR3 region: CSAPHPGQGVGSEQFF. CDR3 nucleotide sequence: TGCAGTGCGCCCCACCCGGGACAGGGTGTTGGAAGTGAGCAGTTCTTC.

The chain couples TRBV20-1 to TRBJ1-4; D not certain. The CDR3 covers 13 residues. Germline CDR1 DFQATT, CDR2 SNEGSKA (reference sequence). Trimming took off 3 bases at V and 6 bases at J, with 11 bases between the two ends. The CDR3 DNA reads as TGCAGTGCTAGTAGACGGATCGATGAAAAACTGTTTTTT. It translates to CSASRRIDEKLFF.

A few counts support this clonotype. The J gene is TRBJ1-2, the V gene TRBV29-1; TRBD1 matches at 7 bases. V shed 7 bases and J 4 bases; nucleotides not matched to a gene: 18. Per the germline V gene, CDR1 is SQVTM and CDR2 is ANQGSEA. This CDR3 is built from 16 residues. The CDR3 coding sequence is TGCAGCGCACGCGACCGACAGGGATTGACAACCTATGGCTACACCTTC. It yields the protein CSARDRQGLTTYGYTF.

This rearrangement joins TRBV12-3 or TRBV12-4 to TRBJ1-6; the D gene is possibly TRBD1 (5 bases). CDR3 length: 17 amino acids. Between the trimmed V and J ends, which lost 6 bases and 7 bases, there was a span of 22 bases. CDR3 amino acids: CASSTAAGGSRNSPLHF. CDR3 coding DNA: TGTGCCAGCAGCACGGCGGCCGGGGGGTCGAGAAATTCACCCCTCCACTTT.

This clonotype was counted only a few times. This chain links TRBV14 with TRBJ2-3; D may be TRBD1 or TRBD2 (5 bases each). The CDR3 is 11 residues long. V gave up 3 bases and J gave up 9 bases, with 7 bases separating them. From germline, CDR1 is SGHDN and CDR2 FVKESK. CDR3 in amino acids: CASSHRDTQYF. CDR3 coding DNA: TGTGCCAGCAGCCATCGGGACACGCAGTATTTT.

This clonotype showed up many times. The chain has TRBV7-9 and TRBJ2-3, with D unresolved. Germline V gene lookup returns CDR1 SEHNR and CDR2 FQNEAQ (reference sequence). Trimming took off 1 base at V and 0 bases at J, with 8 bases between the two ends. The CDR3 contains 15 residues. The CDR3 is CASSLVGISTDTQYF. CDR3 sequence (DNA): TGTGCCAGCAGCTTAGTAGGGATTAGCACAGATACGCAGTATTTT.

The chain carries TRBV5-7 and TRBJ1-1, with D possibly TRBD1 on 6 matching bases. TRBV5-7 is labeled an ORF, and its function is uncertain. The CDR3 covers 16 residues. Trimming stripped 4 bases from V and 1 base from J, with 17 bases between. The CDR3 region is CASSRCPTGQNTEAFF. In DNA form, the CDR3 reads TGTGCCAGCAGCCGATGTCCTACAGGGCAGAACACTGAAGCTTTCTTT.

This clonotype came up a few times. This chain connects TRBV4-2 to TRBJ2-7, with D possibly being TRBD1 or TRBD2 (7 bases each). The CDR3 length is 17 residues. Germline CDR1 LGHNA, CDR2 YNFKEQ. Trimming removed 1 base at V and 3 bases at J, with 19 bases between. The CDR3: CASSQAGTNRGNYEQYF. The CDR3 bases are TGTGCCAGCAGCCAAGCTGGGACTAACAGGGGAAACTACGAGCAGTACTTC.

This clonotype was seen at least ten times. This chain connects TRBV12-3 or TRBV12-4 to TRBJ2-1, with TRBD2 matching 7 bases. The CDR3 length is 14 residues. The trim removed 5 bases at V and 8 bases at J, leaving 9 bases unmatched. As DNA, the CDR3 is TGTGCCAGCAGTCCTACCGGGACTAACCATGAGCAGTTCTTC. Translation: CASSPTGTNHEQFF.

This clonotype was counted many times. The V call is TRBV20-1, the J call TRBJ2-1; D is ambiguous. Germline CDR1 and CDR2: DFQATT and SNEGSKA (reference sequence). The CDR3 loop spans 10 amino acids. Trimming left V 5 bases short and J 8 bases short, with 7 bases between. As DNA, the CDR3 is TGCAGTGCTGCCCCTTATGAGCAGTTCTTC. It translates to CSAAPYEQFF.

The genes are TRBV4-2 and TRBJ1-4; D is perhaps TRBD1 (5 bases). Looked up from germline, CDR1 is LGHNA and CDR2 is YNFKEQ. This CDR3 contains 16 residues. V was shortened by 4 bases and J by 2 bases, with 14 bases between the two germline ends. The CDR3 protein is CASSPSRSGTNEKLFF. CDR3 DNA sequence: TGTGCCAGCAGCCCCTCAAGATCAGGGACTAATGAAAAACTGTTTTTT.

This clonotype came up a few times. The chain couples TRBV3-1 to TRBJ2-7, with 10 positions matching TRBD2. Germline V lookup: CDR1 LGHDT, CDR2 YNNKEL (reference sequence). Germline trimming cut 1 base from V and 3 bases from J; bases unmatched to any gene: 3. The length of the CDR3 is 15 residues. The CDR3: CASSQGTSGLYEQYF. The CDR3 region has the DNA TGTGCCAGCAGCCAAGGGACTAGCGGACTCTACGAGCAGTACTTC.

This clonotype has just a few counts. The V call is TRBV18, the J call TRBJ1-2; D gene unclear. This CDR3 comprises 13 residues. Germline CDR1 reads KGHSH; CDR2 reads LQKENI. V lost 0 bases to trimming and J lost 8 bases, with 10 bases between them. Here the CDR3 reads CASSPPSVPGYTF. DNA of the CDR3: TGTGCCAGCTCACCACCGTCCGTACCGGGCTACACCTTC.

This clonotype was counted ten times or more. The chain has TRBV12-3 or TRBV12-4 and TRBJ2-5; weak D call: TRBD1 (7 bases). Trimming removed 6 bases from V and 5 bases from J, with 16 bases in between. The CDR3 is made up of 14 amino acids. The chain's CDR3 is CASRLTRQGETQYF. The DNA for the CDR3 is TGTGCCAGCAGACTGACTAGACAGGGCGAGACCCAGTACTTC.

The V call is TRBV7-9, the J call TRBJ2-5; D is undetermined. The CDR3 contains 14 residues. Germline V gives CDR1 SEHNR, CDR2 FQNEAQ (reference sequence). With 1 base removed from V and 5 bases from J, the gap between germline ends came to 11 bases. The CDR3 bases are TGTGCCAGCAGCTTAGAGATAAAGAAGGAGACCCAGTACTTC. Translating it yields CASSLEIKKETQYF.

This clonotype occurred many times. The V and J genes are TRBV12-3 or TRBV12-4 and TRBJ1-1, with 8 bases aligning to TRBD1. The CDR3 has 11 residues. Trimming at V came to 3 bases and at J to 11 bases, leaving 2 bases not matched to a gene. The CDR3 here is CASSLDRVAFF. The CDR3 nucleotides read TGTGCCAGCAGTTTGGACAGGGTGGCTTTCTTT.

This clonotype was seen repeatedly, ten times or more. The chain carries TRBV5-1 and TRBJ2-7; D gene unclear. Germline-derived CDR1 and CDR2 are SGHRS and YFSETQ. Trimming cost V 1 base and J 3 bases, with 11 bases left between them. The CDR3 totals 14 residues. The CDR3 DNA is TGCGCCAGCAGCTTGTCCCAGATGGTCTACGAGCAGTACTTC. Protein product: CASSLSQMVYEQYF.

This clonotype was seen a few times. This chain joins TRBV6-2 or TRBV6-3 and TRBJ1-1; D gene ambiguous. Germline-derived CDR1 and CDR2 are MNHEY and SVGEGT. Trimming cost V 7 bases and J 5 bases, with 17 bases left between them. The CDR3 has 14 residues. This chain's CDR3 is CASTKIRRGTEAFF. CDR3 DNA sequence: TGTGCCAGCACCAAAATCAGGCGAGGGACTGAAGCTTTCTTT.

This clonotype was counted at least ten times. The chain employs TRBV18 and TRBJ2-2; the D gene is possibly TRBD1 (5 bases). Germline CDR1 is KGHSH and CDR2 is LQKENI. V lost 5 bases, J lost 4 bases, and 17 bases lay in between. There are 16 residues in the CDR3. This CDR3 is CASSANQGVGTGELFF. The CDR3 region has the DNA TGTGCCAGCTCAGCAAATCAGGGCGTCGGCACCGGGGAGCTGTTTTTT. The entire variable domain, with the rest obtained from reference TRBV18 and TRBJ2-2, is as follows: NAGVMQNPRHLVRRRGQEARLRCSPMKGHSHVYWYRQLPEEGLKFMVYLQKENIIDESGMPKERFSAEFPKEGPSILRIQQVVRGDSAAYFCASSANQGVGTGELFFGEGSRLTVL.

The gene calls are TRBV5-4 and TRBJ2-1; TRBD1 or TRBD2 may be the D gene (5 bases each). The V gene's germline CDR1 is SGHNT and CDR2 YYREEE (reference sequence). This CDR3 has 15 amino acids. Trimming stripped 6 bases from V and 5 bases from J, with 18 bases between. CDR3 nucleotide sequence: TGTGCCAGCACTAAGTTCCGGGACGGACACAATGAGCAGTTCTTC. Residues: CASTKFRDGHNEQFF.

This clonotype was detected a few times. The V and J genes are TRBV3-1 and TRBJ2-1; possible D gene TRBD1, 6 bases. In germline, CDR1 is LGHDT, CDR2 YNNKEL (reference sequence). The CDR3 is 18 amino acids. V was trimmed by 3 bases and J by 0 bases, leaving 18 bases between them. The CDR3 region is CASSQDPRGVSSYNEQFF. CDR3 in DNA: TGTGCCAGCAGCCAGGACCCCAGGGGCGTGAGCTCCTACAATGAGCAGTTCTTC.

This clonotype came up a few times. The rearrangement uses TRBV27 and TRBJ1-5; 8 bases align to TRBD1. The CDR3 loop spans 21 amino acids. Per germline, CDR1 MNHEY and CDR2 SMNVEV (reference sequence). Germline trimming cut 6 bases from V and 4 bases from J; bases unmatched to any gene: 26. The CDR3 bases are TGTGCCAGCAGCCCCCGGTGGTACAGGGGGAACGTAGTCGGCGGGAATCAGCCCCAGCATTTT. Its translation: CASSPRWYRGNVVGGNQPQHF.

The chain combines TRBV5-6 with TRBJ2-1, with 9 nucleotides matching TRBD2. CDR1 and CDR2 (germline): SGHDT, YYEEEE. Germline trimming cut 4 bases from V and 7 bases from J; bases unmatched to any gene: 15. This CDR3 contains 17 residues. The CDR3 sequence is CASSHRLAVPSGNEQFF. The CDR3 DNA follows: TGTGCCAGCAGCCATCGACTAGCGGTCCCTTCAGGGAATGAGCAGTTCTTC.